Listed here is a single TCR beta chain. Its binding antigen is unknown. No base quality values were provided; no much bigger clone lies one nucleotide off. TCRbeta CDR3 regions were amplified from genomic DNA by means of the immunoSEQ Assay, a bias-controlled multiplex PCR. The paper's data handling went like this. Within the assay, amplification of reference gene primers was used to estimate how many nucleated cells each sample contained. To quantify the absolute abundance of each unique TCRbeta CDR3 rearrangement, sequence reads were collapsed and filtered. For each sample, productive Simpson clonality was calculated as the square root of Simpson's diversity index across productive rearrangements. The table was pulled from immuneACCESS by TCRdb, which kept in-frame rearrangements only. Such tables lose some clones; where checked, under half of the loss comes from unresolved V genes, and the rest has no known cause. That table furnishes V, J and clone size, whereas the DNA furnished D and trimming. Present in this sample are 53,000 or so clones, roughly 90% of which were seen just once. The ten largest clonotypes hold approximately 2.8% of the sample.

Collaborating institutions collected whole blood in K2EDTA tubes following their own protocols. Collaborator samples were shipped for TCRbeta analysis as frozen whole blood, isolated PBMCs, or DNA extracted from either sample type. From the germline V gene, CDR1 is MNHEY and CDR2 is SVGAGI. V lost 8 bases and J lost 9 bases; the stretch between them is 22 bases long. The cysteine opens and the phenylalanine closes a CDR3 of 14 amino acids. This entry keeps only the CDR3 DNA: 42 bases, framed from base 1. The sample comes from a study of blood T cell repertoires in COVID-19 (dated by TCRdb to the early 2020s). About the full investigation: Samples covering the acute and convalescent phases of COVID-19 were provided by collaborators in the United States, Italy and Spain. The material from the prospective study consisted of cDNA or gDNA derived from T cells, B-cell-depleted T cells, or PBMCs. The dataset comprised deeply sampled blood TCRbeta repertoires from subjects exposed to, actively infected with, or recovered from COVID-19. The repertoires were made available in a free public database intended to serve as a resource for research on the immune response to SARS-CoV-2. Samples came from the ongoing ImmuneRACE study (first 160 participants) plus 1,254 subjects from 6 global collaborators. Nearly every sample came with metadata listing a de-identified subject ID, COVID-19 status, age in years and sex. Where available, HLA class I and class II types were taken from metadata supplied by the sample provider and were not determined by assay-based typing.

Overall study outcomes, separate from this receptor: The amount of clinical and demographic metadata varied by source and participant and was provided uncurated.

The clonotype originates from a human donor in a cohort sampled during active COVID-19. The V gene is TRBV6-5 and the J gene is TRBJ1-2; a weak D assignment points to TRBD1 (6 bases agree). The sample comprised peripheral blood. The CDR3 protein: CASDNSGHGSSYTF. Read as DNA, the sequence is TGTGCCAGCGATAATTCGGGACACGGATCTAGCTACACCTTC.